Listed here are 15 T cell receptor beta chains from one sample, sequenced in a study of cytomegalovirus exposure and HLA in healthy donors. The PCR used 60 Vbeta and 13 Jbeta primers. The data were produced by immunoSEQ multiplex PCR, yet TCRdb's version contains in-frame clones alone and is incomplete. The sample includes about 220,000 clones, approximately 70% of them seen just once. Sequencing was done on a sample of PBMCs. The receptors were sampled from a woman younger than 45 in good health and CMV-seronegative.

The gene calls are TRBV5-4 and TRBJ1-2; 8 bases are a match to TRBD1. Germline V lookup: CDR1 SGHNT, CDR2 YYREEE (reference sequence). V lost 0 bases and J lost 7; bases outside the gene matches: 5. CDR3 length: 14 residues. CDR3 DNA: TGTGCCAGCAGCTTGGGCCAGGGGGCTGGTGGCTACACCTTC. Its protein is CASSLGQGAGGYTF.

This chain links TRBV14 with TRBJ1-1; D may be TRBD1 (5 bases). This CDR3 has 15 residues. The germline gives CDR1 SGHDN, CDR2 FVKESK. Deletions cut 3 bases from V and 4 bases from J, with 15 bases between. The CDR3 reads CASSQLRGGGTEAFF. Here the CDR3 DNA reads TGTGCCAGCAGCCAGTTGAGGGGCGGGGGCACTGAAGCTTTCTTT.

The rearrangement links TRBV5-1 to TRBJ2-5; no firm D call. The CDR3 runs to 14 residues. The germline CDR1 and CDR2 sequences are SGHRS and YFSETQ. The V end was cut by 4 bases, the J end by 1 base, with 11 bases between. The CDR3 sequence is CASSPPSFQETQYF. In DNA form, the CDR3 reads TGCGCCAGCAGCCCCCCGAGCTTCCAAGAGACCCAGTACTTC.

J is TRBJ2-1 and V is TRBV6-6, with D unresolved. The germline CDR1 and CDR2 sequences are MNHNY and SVGAGI (reference sequence). This CDR3 is built from 15 residues. Trimming left V 5 bases short and J 2 bases short, with 13 bases between. CDR3 nucleotides: TGTGCCAGCAGTCTAAAAACCTTAGCCTACAATGAGCAGTTCTTC. Translated, it gives CASSLKTLAYNEQFF.

This clone appeared a few times. The chain has TRBV19 and TRBJ1-1; unclear D gene. CDR1 is LNHDA and CDR2 is SQIVND in the germline V gene (reference sequence). Trimming left V 5 bases short and J 10 bases short, with 20 bases between. CDR3 size: 14 residues. The CDR3 DNA reads as TGTGCCAGTAGTCCTTTTGACACAGACCCCGGAGCTTTCTTT. Translated: CASSPFDTDPGAFF.

Points on this clone: The junction shows a germline mismatch at one end, possibly a read error. The chain joins TRBV7-9 to TRBJ1-1; D is unclear. This CDR3 has 13 residues. Per germline, CDR1 SEHNR and CDR2 FQNEAQ (reference sequence). This chain's CDR3 is CSSSAVGRVEAFF. The DNA of the CDR3 is TGTTCCAGCAGCGCAGTTGGGAGGGTTGAAGCTTTCTTT.

This chain links TRBV7-9 with TRBJ1-5; D is uncertain. CDR1 and CDR2 from the germline V gene are SEHNR and FQNEAQ (reference sequence). CDR3 length: 13 residues. Trimming removed 5 bases at V and 4 bases at J, with 9 bases between. This CDR3 is CASSAGENQPQHF. In DNA, the CDR3 is TGTGCCAGCAGCGCCGGAGAAAATCAGCCCCAGCATTTT. Full variable domain (missing parts from reference TRBV7-9 and TRBJ1-5): DTGVSQNPRHKITKRGQNVTFRCDPISEHNRLYWYRQTLGQGPEFLTYFQNEAQLEKSRLLSDRFSAERPKGSFSTLEIQRTEQGDSAMYLCASSAGENQPQHFGDGTRLSIL.

This clone was counted a few times. V usage is TRBV18 and J usage is TRBJ2-7; 10 bases map to TRBD1. The CDR3 sequence is 14 residues long. Germline CDR1 reads KGHSH; CDR2 reads LQKENI. V was pared by 2 bases and J by 10 bases, with 8 bases of the junction left unmatched. The CDR3 nucleotides are TGTGCCAGCTCACCAACCGGGACAGGGGTGGTACAGTACTTC. It codes for CASSPTGTGVVQYF.

This clone was counted a few times. In nucleotides, the CDR3 is TGTGCCATCAGTGAAAGACTAGCGGGAGGGGTCACAGATACGCAGTATTTT. It encodes CAISERLAGGVTDTQYF. The chain employs TRBV10-3 and TRBJ2-3; the match to TRBD2 covers 14 bases. After removal of 3 bases from V and 2 bases from J, the junction contained 4 bases not matched to a gene. The length of the CDR3 is 17 residues. CDR1 is ENHRY, CDR2 SYGVKD, per germline.

V usage is TRBV30 and J usage is TRBJ1-1; D is unclear. Germline V gene sequence: CDR1 GTSNPN, CDR2 SVGIG (reference sequence). V lost 0 bases and J 9 bases, leaving 11 bases between the germline ends. This CDR3 contains 12 residues. CDR3 amino acids: CAWSVERFQAFF. The CDR3 region has the DNA TGTGCCTGGAGTGTCGAACGGTTTCAAGCTTTCTTT.

The chain carries TRBV5-6 and TRBJ2-3; TRBD1 or TRBD2 may be the D gene (9 bases each). Germline-derived CDR1 and CDR2 are SGHDT and YYEEEE. The CDR3 runs 19 residues. The V gene lost 3 bases and the J gene lost 3 bases, with 26 bases spanning the gap. The DNA of the CDR3 is TGTGCCAGCAGCTCCGGACAGGGGAGGGCGGGAGGGGGGACAGATACGCAGTATTTT. Amino acid sequence: CASSSGQGRAGGGTDTQYF.

V gene TRBV19 combines with J gene TRBJ2-1, with D tentatively TRBD2 (6 bases). The germline V gene has CDR1 LNHDA and CDR2 SQIVND (reference sequence). V dropped 7 bases and J dropped 4 bases, with 23 bases sitting between them. This CDR3 region has 17 residues. CDR3 in amino acids: CASKGGGLRGSYNEQFF. CDR3 DNA: TGTGCCAGTAAGGGTGGGGGGTTGAGAGGGTCGTACAATGAGCAGTTCTTC.

The rearrangement uses TRBV19 and TRBJ2-2; 8 bases are shared with TRBD1. The trim removed 6 bases at V and 7 bases at J, leaving 10 bases unmatched. The CDR3 sequence is 15 residues long. The germline gives CDR1 LNHDA, CDR2 SQIVND (reference sequence). Written as DNA, the CDR3 is TGTGCCAGTAGAAAAATCCCGGGACAGGTCGGGGAGCTGTTTTTT. Its protein product is CASRKIPGQVGELFF.

The chain has TRBV11-2 and TRBJ1-1; tentatively, D is TRBD1 (6 bases). The CDR3 extends over 15 amino acids. CDR1 is SGHAT, CDR2 FQNNGV, per germline. With 4 bases removed from V and 1 base from J, the gap between germline ends came to 13 bases. The CDR3 nucleotides are TGTGCCAGCAGCTACGGGCCGACAGGGAACACTGAAGCTTTCTTT. Translated, it gives CASSYGPTGNTEAFF.

This clone was seen only a few times. V usage is TRBV5-4 and J usage is TRBJ1-1; D not resolved. V gave up 0 bases and J gave up 4 bases, with 7 bases separating them. In germline, CDR1 is SGHNT, CDR2 YYREEE (reference sequence). The CDR3 spans 13 residues. The CDR3 loop reads CASSLGRGTEAFF. DNA of the CDR3: TGTGCCAGCAGCTTGGGGCGGGGCACTGAAGCTTTCTTT.